A single sample is the source of the 21 T cell receptor beta chains below, sequenced in a study of blood T cell repertoires in COVID-19. Clones were read by immunoSEQ multiplex PCR, and TCRdb kept only the in-frame ones, dropping some. Of under 300,000 clones in the sample, more than 65% were seen once. Source material: peripheral blood. The receptors shown here come from a woman aged 40 to 55 with active or convalescent COVID-19.

This chain links TRBV27 with TRBJ1-1, with 11 nucleotides matching TRBD1. There are 14 residues in the CDR3. The germline V gene has CDR1 MNHEY and CDR2 SMNVEV (reference sequence). J lost 11 bases, V lost 4 bases, and 9 bases had no gene match. The CDR3 spells CASSSPGQGARAFF. In DNA, the CDR3 is TGTGCCAGCAGTTCCCCAGGACAGGGGGCGAGGGCTTTCTTT.

The V call is TRBV5-4, the J call TRBJ2-3; weak D call: TRBD1 (5 bases). V was trimmed by 0 bases and J by 5 bases, leaving 7 bases between them. This CDR3 contains 13 residues. The germline gives CDR1 SGHNT, CDR2 YYREEE (reference sequence). For the CDR3, the DNA is TGTGCCAGCAGCTTGGCCCAGGGAGATACGCAGTATTTT. Translated, it gives CASSLAQGDTQYF.

The chain is built from TRBV5-5 and TRBJ1-5, with TRBD1 matching over 9 bases. With 5 bases clipped from V and 7 bases from J, the junction kept 10 bases outside the gene matches. Germline lookup yields CDR1 SGHKS and CDR2 YYEKEE (reference sequence). This CDR3 is built from 15 residues. Here the CDR3 reads CASRPYWTGEQPQHF. The DNA for the CDR3 is TGTGCCAGCAGACCTTACTGGACAGGGGAGCAGCCCCAGCATTTT.

The chain has TRBV11-3 and TRBJ2-3, with TRBD2 identical over 9 bases. Per germline, CDR1 SGHNT and CDR2 YENEEA. The CDR3 totals 15 residues. V lost 4 bases and J lost 1; bases outside the gene matches: 3. The chain's CDR3 is CASSSRTSGTDTQYF. The CDR3 nucleotides read TGTGCCAGCAGCTCGCGGACTAGCGGCACAGATACGCAGTATTTT.

This clone was detected only once. The chain employs TRBV11-2 and TRBJ1-2, with TRBD1 matching over 8 bases. The V and J ends lost 3 bases and 4 bases, in that order; junction bases with no gene match: 1. This CDR3 contains 13 residues. CDR1 SGHAT and CDR2 FQNNGV come from the germline V gene. This chain's CDR3 is CASSLTGAYGYTF. As DNA, the CDR3 is TGTGCCAGCAGCTTGACAGGGGCCTATGGCTACACCTTC.

The chain couples TRBV4-2 to TRBJ1-5; 9 nucleotides agree with TRBD1. Per the germline V gene, CDR1 is LGHNA and CDR2 is YNFKEQ. This CDR3 has 16 residues. J gave up 4 bases and V 0 bases, and 4 bases lay outside the gene matches. CDR3 protein: CASSQELGQGNQPQHF. CDR3 coding DNA: TGTGCCAGCAGCCAAGAATTAGGACAGGGGAATCAGCCCCAGCATTTT.

The chain couples TRBV3-1 (or the pseudogene TRBV3-2) to TRBJ2-1; 9 positions agree with TRBD2. Germline-derived CDR1 and CDR2 are LGHDT and YNNKEL (reference sequence). This CDR3 region has 16 residues. The trim removed 2 bases at V and 4 bases at J, leaving 6 bases unmatched. The CDR3 is CASSQRGAGGYNEQFF. CDR3 in DNA: TGTGCCAGCAGCCAACGAGGAGCGGGGGGTTACAATGAGCAGTTCTTC.

The V and J genes are TRBV3-1 (or the pseudogene TRBV3-2) and TRBJ1-2; TRBD1 matches 7 bases. V lost 1 base, J lost 3 bases, and 5 bases stayed unmatched. The CDR3 consists of 15 residues. CDR1 and CDR2 (germline): LGHDT, YNNKEL (reference sequence). This CDR3 reads CASSQGPGQYYGYTF. The DNA for the CDR3 is TGTGCCAGCAGCCAAGGACCGGGACAGTACTATGGCTACACCTTC.

The genes are TRBV7-2 and TRBJ2-3, with TRBD2 as a possible D gene (6 bases). Trimming left V 5 bases short and J 0 bases short, with 12 bases between. The CDR3 is 15 amino acids. Germline lookup yields CDR1 SGHTA and CDR2 FQGNSA. CDR3 protein: CASSLRGTSTDTQYF. In DNA, the CDR3 is TGTGCCAGCAGCCTCCGCGGGACTAGCACAGATACGCAGTATTTT.

This clone was found a few times. The chain is built from TRBV30 and TRBJ1-4, with 8 bases that match TRBD1. The CDR3 spans 14 residues. Germline lookup yields CDR1 GTSNPN and CDR2 SVGIG (reference sequence). With V trimmed by 3 bases and J by 6 bases, 6 bases remained unmatched. Here the CDR3 DNA reads TGTGCCTGGAGCGCAGGGGGCGGGGATGAAAAACTGTTTTTT. This translates into CAWSAGGGDEKLFF.

This sequence joins TRBV4-1 and TRBJ2-5, with 14 bases lining up with TRBD2. The CDR3 contains 18 residues. The germline gives CDR1 MGHRA, CDR2 YSYEKL. The J segment lost 5 bases and the V segment lost 2 bases, leaving 10 bases of the junction unmatched. The CDR3: CASSQSATSGGARETQYF. The CDR3 DNA reads as TGCGCCAGCAGCCAATCAGCGACTAGCGGGGGGGCCCGCGAGACCCAGTACTTC.

V and J are TRBV28 and TRBJ2-7; D is possibly TRBD1 (5 bases). CDR1 MDHEN and CDR2 SYDVKM come from the germline V gene. The length of the CDR3 is 12 residues. V shed 4 bases and J shed 8 bases, with 12 bases lying between them. The CDR3 is CASSSMPGQQYV. The CDR3 nucleotides are TGTGCCAGCAGTTCCATGCCAGGGCAGCAGTACGTC.

This chain uses TRBV5-1 with TRBJ1-4; D gene unclear. Germline V gene sequence: CDR1 SGHRS, CDR2 YFSETQ. The CDR3 contains 14 residues. Trimming shortened V by 0 bases and J by 2 bases, and 5 bases separated the two germline ends. DNA of the CDR3: TGCGCCAGCAGCTTGGGCAGGACTAATGAAAAACTGTTTTTT. Translation gives CASSLGRTNEKLFF.

The table lists this clone with a count of one. V is TRBV6-1 and J is TRBJ1-1; D unclear. The CDR3 is made up of 15 amino acids. Looked up from germline, CDR1 is MNHNS and CDR2 is SASEGT. Trimming left V 2 bases short and J 3 bases short, with 13 bases between. The CDR3 is CASSEMPVFYTEAFF. CDR3 nucleotide sequence: TGTGCCAGCAGTGAAATGCCAGTTTTCTACACTGAAGCTTTCTTT.

V and J are TRBV2 and TRBJ1-1; 7 bases are shared with TRBD1. There are 13 residues in the CDR3. Unmatched junction bases numbered 4, after V lost 7 bases and J lost 2 bases. Germline V gives CDR1 SNHLY, CDR2 FYNNEI. This chain's CDR3 is CASIGQENTEAFF. CDR3 coding DNA: TGTGCCAGCATCGGACAGGAAAACACTGAAGCTTTCTTT. Based on the CDR3 plus reference TRBV2 and TRBJ1-1, the full variable domain is EPEVTQTPSHQVTQMGQEVILRCVPISNHLYFYWYRQILGQKVEFLVSFYNNEISEKSEIFDDQFSVERPDGSNFTLKIRSTKLEDSAMYFCASIGQENTEAFFGQGTRLTVV.

CDR3 in amino acids: CATSRISQGPQYF. The CDR3 nucleotides are TGTGCCACCAGCCGAATTTCTCAGGGGCCGCAGTATTTT. The gene calls are TRBV15 and TRBJ2-3; D is perhaps TRBD1 (6 bases). CDR1 and CDR2 from the germline V gene are LNHNV and YYDKDF (reference sequence). Deletions cut 5 bases from V and 10 bases from J, with 16 bases between. This CDR3 spans 13 amino acids.

The chain uses TRBV6-1 and TRBJ2-7, with D possibly TRBD1 on 6 matching bases. V lost 2 bases, J lost 4 bases, and 12 bases lay in between. CDR1 is MNHNS, CDR2 SASEGT, per germline. The CDR3 is 14 amino acids. The CDR3 DNA reads as TGTGCCAGCAGTGAATCGTCAGGGGTTTACGAGCAGTACGTC. This gives the protein CASSESSGVYEQYV.

CDR3 sequence: CASKEGLSYGYTF. The DNA of the CDR3 is TGTGCCAGCAAAGAGGGCCTTTCCTATGGCTACACCTTC. The chain uses TRBV7-2 and TRBJ1-2; D is uncertain. There are 13 residues in the CDR3. V was clipped by 7 bases and J by 4 bases, with 13 bases between them. Germline loops: CDR1 SGHTA, CDR2 FQGNSA.

This chain links TRBV7-9 with TRBJ1-1, with D possibly matching TRBD1 (6 bases). Per the germline V gene, CDR1 is SEHNR and CDR2 is FQNEAQ (reference sequence). Trimming cost V 5 bases and J 3 bases, with 19 bases left between them. The CDR3 loop spans 16 amino acids. DNA for the CDR3: TGTGCCAGCAGCCCCCCGGGACAAAGGAGACACACTGAAGCTTTCTTT. Translating it yields CASSPPGQRRHTEAFF.

The genes are TRBV7-9 and TRBJ1-4; D unresolved. Trimming took 5 bases from V and 10 from J, leaving 20 bases between them. The CDR3 runs to 15 residues. Germline values: CDR1 SEHNR, CDR2 FQNEAQ (reference sequence). DNA of the CDR3: TGTGCCAGCAGCCGCCGGGATGAGGGCCGAGGAAAACTGTTTTTT. It translates to CASSRRDEGRGKLFF.

The chain recombines TRBV6-4 with TRBJ2-1; D ambiguous. Germline CDR1 and CDR2: MRHNA and SNTAGT. Trimming removed 4 bases at V and 1 base at J, with 5 bases between. The CDR3 contains 13 residues. The CDR3 DNA is TGTGCCAGCAGTGCCGGTTCCTACAATGAGCAGTTCTTC. This gives the protein CASSAGSYNEQFF.